These 30 T cell receptor beta chains were all obtained from the same sample, sequenced in a study of identical twins. TCRdb reprocessed the 5' RACE reads via MiXCR and lists one record per CDR3 protein. The sample records some 300,000 distinct CDR3 sequences, 9% to 15% being singletons. This sample also belongs to another study, concerning yellow fever vaccine responses in identical twins.

The specimen was CD8+ T cells sorted from blood. These receptors all come from a woman younger than 35 in good health.

The rearrangement links TRBV12-3 or TRBV12-4 to TRBJ2-5; no definite D call. The CDR3 runs to 12 residues. The V end lost 5 bases, the J end lost 4 bases, and 8 bases lay between the germline ends. The chain's CDR3 is CASSVPPETQYF. Here the CDR3 DNA reads TGTGCCAGCAGTGTGCCCCCAGAGACCCAGTACTTC.

This clonotype was picked up many times. The rearrangement links TRBV3-1 to TRBJ2-3; weak D call: TRBD1 (5 bases). V lost 4 bases and J lost 0, with 11 bases in between. Germline CDR1 LGHDT, CDR2 YNNKEL (reference sequence). This CDR3 is 15 amino acids long. The CDR3 nucleotides read TGTGCCAGCAGCCTCAATAGGGGTAGCACAGATACGCAGTATTTT. This translates into CASSLNRGSTDTQYF.

The rearrangement links TRBV24-1 to TRBJ2-2; TRBD1 or TRBD2 may be the D gene (7 bases each). Trimming removed 9 bases at V and 6 bases at J, with 13 bases between. CDR3 size: 13 residues. Germline V gene lookup returns CDR1 KGHDR and CDR2 SFDVKD. Here the CDR3 reads CATGEGASGELFF. In DNA, the CDR3 is TGTGCCACCGGGGAGGGGGCTTCCGGGGAGCTGTTTTTT.

Ten or more counts support this clonotype. V and J are TRBV7-9 and TRBJ2-7; 9 bases agree with TRBD1. The CDR3 spans 15 residues. Germline CDR1 and CDR2: SEHNR and FQNEAQ (reference sequence). With 4 bases clipped from V and 4 bases from J, the junction kept 8 bases outside the gene matches. This chain's CDR3 is CASSSLQGAPYEQYF. In nucleotides, the CDR3 is TGTGCCAGCAGCTCGTTACAGGGGGCACCGTACGAGCAGTACTTC. Together with reference TRBV7-9 and TRBJ2-7, the CDR3 gives the full variable domain: DTGVSQNPRHKITKRGQNVTFRCDPISEHNRLYWYRQTLGQGPEFLTYFQNEAQLEKSRLLSDRFSAERPKGSFSTLEIQRTEQGDSAMYLCASSSLQGAPYEQYFGPGTRLTVT.

This chain uses TRBV20-1 with TRBJ2-7; 7 bases are shared with TRBD1. V dropped 2 bases and J dropped 4; count of bases not matched to a gene: 11. CDR1 is DFQATT, CDR2 SNEGSKA, per germline (reference sequence). The CDR3 is 15 residues long. This CDR3 is CSARPTGANLYEQYF. The CDR3 nucleotides are TGCAGTGCTAGACCTACAGGGGCGAACCTTTACGAGCAGTACTTC.

This clonotype was observed a few times. The chain couples TRBV7-9 to TRBJ2-7; TRBD2 is a possible D gene (6 bases). This CDR3 comprises 15 residues. Trimming shortened V by 3 bases and J by 2 bases, and 14 bases separated the two germline ends. The V gene's germline CDR1 is SEHNR and CDR2 FQNEAQ (reference sequence). The CDR3 DNA reads TGTGCCAGCAGCTTTGAGGCTAGCGAGACCTACGAGCAGTACTTC. It translates to CASSFEASETYEQYF.

This clonotype was seen a handful of times. The rearrangement joins TRBV20-1 to TRBJ2-5; the D is unclear. The germline V gene has CDR1 DFQATT and CDR2 SNEGSKA (reference sequence). V was pared by 6 bases and J by 5 bases, with 16 bases between. CDR3 length equals 13 residues. The CDR3: CSAPDPVWETQYF. For the CDR3, the DNA is TGCAGTGCCCCCGATCCGGTGTGGGAGACCCAGTACTTC.

This clonotype came up a few times. The chain has TRBV5-6 and TRBJ2-7, with a tentative D call TRBD2 (7 bases). Germline CDR1 and CDR2: SGHDT and YYEEEE. Trimming took off 3 bases at V and 6 bases at J, with 16 bases between the two ends. The CDR3 length is 14 residues. In DNA form, the CDR3 reads TGTGCCAGCAGCTCTTCCGGGGGGCGAGTCGAGCAGTACTTC. Amino acids: CASSSSGGRVEQYF.

In this sample, this clonotype turned up a few times. The rearrangement links TRBV6-1 to TRBJ1-4; D gene unclear. The CDR3 spans 14 residues. CDR1 is MNHNS, CDR2 SASEGT, per germline. V gave up 3 bases and J gave up 5 bases, with 10 bases separating them. CDR3 in DNA: TGTGCCAGCAGTGAGTCCAGCATAAATGAAAAACTGTTTTTT. Translating gives CASSESSINEKLFF.

The gene calls are TRBV24-1 and TRBJ1-1; 8 nucleotides match TRBD1. V lost 2 bases, J lost 2 bases, and 3 bases stayed unmatched. Germline-derived CDR1 and CDR2 are KGHDR and SFDVKD. The CDR3 extends over 15 amino acids. This CDR3 is CATSDSSGGNTEAFF. The CDR3 bases are TGTGCCACCAGTGATTCATCAGGGGGCAACACTGAAGCTTTCTTT.

V usage is TRBV4-2 and J usage is TRBJ2-3; the match to TRBD2 covers 9 bases. V shed 0 bases and J 4 bases; nucleotides not matched to a gene: 8. This CDR3 has 17 residues. Per germline, CDR1 LGHNA and CDR2 YNFKEQ. The CDR3 region is CASSQDPGSGGADTQYF. The CDR3 DNA reads as TGTGCCAGCAGCCAAGATCCGGGTAGCGGGGGAGCAGATACGCAGTATTTT.

This clonotype has just a few counts. The rearrangement uses TRBV6-1 and TRBJ2-5, with 7 positions matching TRBD2. The germline V gene has CDR1 MNHNS and CDR2 SASEGT. V shed 2 bases, J shed 1 base, and the junction held 10 bases outside the gene matches. This CDR3 has 17 residues. The CDR3 coding sequence is TGTGCCAGCAGTGAATGGGGGGGTAGCGGCCTCCAAGAGACCCAGTACTTC. It specifies CASSEWGGSGLQETQYF.

This clonotype showed up many times. The gene calls are TRBV25-1 and TRBJ2-2; no clear D. This CDR3 spans 12 amino acids. V gave up 3 bases and J gave up 5 bases, with 4 bases separating them. Germline V gene data show CDR1 as MGHDK and CDR2 as SYGVNS. The CDR3 DNA follows: TGTGCCAGCAGTGAGGGGACCGGGGAGCTGTTTTTT. Its protein is CASSEGTGELFF.

The J gene is TRBJ2-7, the V gene TRBV20-1, with D hard to call. Trimming cost V 0 bases and J 2 bases, with 14 bases left between them. The germline gives CDR1 DFQATT, CDR2 SNEGSKA (reference sequence). The CDR3 spans 15 residues. CDR3 DNA: TGCAGTGCTAGAGATACCCTCATGTCTCCCTACGAGCAGTACTTC. Its translation is CSARDTLMSPYEQYF.

The chain employs TRBV29-1 and TRBJ1-1; no reliable D call. The CDR3 covers 15 residues. Trimming took off 3 bases at V and 0 bases at J, with 14 bases between the two ends. Germline CDR1 reads SQVTM; CDR2 reads ANQGSEA. The CDR3 spells CSVEVADSMNTEAFF. CDR3 nucleotides: TGCAGCGTTGAGGTTGCAGACTCGATGAACACTGAAGCTTTCTTT.

The chain joins TRBV6-2 or TRBV6-3 to TRBJ2-7; D is uncertain. Looked up from germline, CDR1 is MNHEY and CDR2 is SVGEGT. V was trimmed by 7 bases and J by 3 bases, leaving 7 bases between them. The CDR3 consists of 11 residues. CDR3 residues: CASNSGYEQYF. CDR3 DNA sequence: TGTGCCAGCAACTCGGGCTACGAGCAGTACTTC.

The V and J genes are TRBV12-3 or TRBV12-4 and TRBJ2-1; 11 nucleotides agree with TRBD2. The CDR3 extends over 15 amino acids. Trimming removed 6 bases from V and 4 bases from J; junction bases left unmatched: 5. As DNA, the CDR3 is TGTGCCAGCAGAGGGACTAGCGGATTATACAATGAGCAGTTCTTC. Translating gives CASRGTSGLYNEQFF.

The chain joins TRBV15 to TRBJ2-5; 7 nucleotides agree with TRBD1. Germline CDR1 is LNHNV and CDR2 is YYDKDF (reference sequence). The trim removed 8 bases at V and 1 base at J, leaving 7 bases unmatched. The CDR3 is made up of 14 amino acids. The CDR3 DNA reads TGTGCCACCCAGCTAGGGGACAGCCAAGAGACCCAGTACTTC. Its translation is CATQLGDSQETQYF.

The chain couples TRBV24-1 to TRBJ2-1, with 7 bases identical to TRBD2. Germline trimming cut 9 bases from V and 2 bases from J; bases unmatched to any gene: 6. The germline CDR1 and CDR2 sequences are KGHDR and SFDVKD. The CDR3 extends over 14 amino acids. CDR3 protein: CATGSGTTYNEQFF. CDR3 DNA sequence: TGTGCCACCGGGTCCGGGACTACCTACAATGAGCAGTTCTTC.

The chain couples TRBV7-6 to TRBJ2-7; maybe TRBD1 (6 bases). The V gene's germline CDR1 is SGHVS and CDR2 FNYEAQ. The V and J ends lost 1 base and 1 base respectively, with 17 bases between them. CDR3 length: 17 residues. The CDR3: CASSLGTGIGVSYEQYF. CDR3 bases: TGTGCCAGCAGCTTAGGAACAGGGATTGGGGTGTCCTACGAGCAGTACTTC.

This clonotype was seen a handful of times. The chain recombines TRBV5-1 with TRBJ2-4; possible D gene TRBD1, 6 bases. Trimming took 4 bases from V and 8 from J, leaving 13 bases between them. The CDR3 length is 13 residues. CDR1 is SGHRS, CDR2 YFSETQ, per germline. CDR3 nucleotide sequence: TGCGCCAGCAGCGCTACAGGGTATGACATTCAGTACTTC. Residues: CASSATGYDIQYF.

This chain connects TRBV7-8 to TRBJ2-1, with D perhaps TRBD1 or TRBD2 (5 bases each). The CDR3 extends over 15 amino acids. In germline, CDR1 is SGHVS, CDR2 FQNEAQ. V lost 5 bases and J lost 12, with 23 bases in between. The CDR3, as DNA: TGTGCCAGCAGCCTAACCTCTGGAGGTTCAGGGATGCAGTTCTTC. It codes for CASSLTSGGSGMQFF. The full variable domain, completed using reference TRBV7-8 and TRBJ2-1, is GAGVSQSPRYKVAKRGQDVALRCDPISGHVSLFWYQQALGQGPEFLTYFQNEAQLDKSGLPSDRFFAERPEGSVSTLKIQRTQQEDSAVYLCASSLTSGGSGMQFFGPGTRLTVL.

The V call is TRBV7-9, the J call TRBJ1-4; the D is unclear. V gave up 5 bases and J gave up 8 bases, with 9 bases separating them. The CDR3 spans 12 residues. Germline CDR1 and CDR2: SEHNR and FQNEAQ (reference sequence). The CDR3 reads CASSHAIEKLFF. For the CDR3, the DNA is TGTGCCAGCAGCCACGCGATCGAAAAACTGTTTTTT. Full variable domain (rest looked up from reference TRBV7-9 and TRBJ1-4): DTGVSQNPRHKITKRGQNVTFRCDPISEHNRLYWYRQTLGQGPEFLTYFQNEAQLEKSRLLSDRFSAERPKGSFSTLEIQRTEQGDSAMYLCASSHAIEKLFFGSGTQLSVL.

This clonotype was detected only a few times. The rearrangement links TRBV5-5 to TRBJ2-7; D perhaps matches TRBD1 (6 bases). The CDR3 spans 14 residues. Per the germline V gene, CDR1 is SGHKS and CDR2 is YYEKEE (reference sequence). Trimming left V 4 bases short and J 0 bases short, with 11 bases between. The CDR3 region has the DNA TGTGCCAGCAGCCTTATGGACAGCTCCTACGAGCAGTACGTC. Translated, it gives CASSLMDSSYEQYV.

The V and J genes are TRBV4-1 and TRBJ2-5, with D unclear. The germline V gene has CDR1 MGHRA and CDR2 YSYEKL. The CDR3 is 12 residues long. V lost 0 bases, J lost 7 bases, and 6 bases lay in between. CDR3 protein: CASSQDEVTQYF. The CDR3 coding sequence is TGCGCCAGCAGCCAAGATGAGGTGACCCAGTACTTC.

This clonotype was counted a few times. The J gene is TRBJ2-5, the V gene TRBV20-1, with D maybe TRBD2 (5 bases). There are 15 residues in the CDR3. Germline V gene sequence: CDR1 DFQATT, CDR2 SNEGSKA (reference sequence). V lost 0 bases and J 2 bases, leaving 13 bases between the germline ends. CDR3 sequence reads: CSARDLGLAQETQYF. The DNA of the CDR3 is TGCAGTGCTAGAGATCTCGGGCTAGCACAAGAGACCCAGTACTTC.

This rearrangement joins TRBV4-1 to TRBJ2-6, with D possibly TRBD1 on 6 matching bases. V gave up 4 bases and J gave up 0 bases, with 19 bases separating them. CDR3 length equals 19 residues. The germline V gene encodes CDR1 MGHRA and CDR2 YSYEKL. The CDR3 nucleotides read TGCGCCAGCAGCCGGTCCCCGGGACATACCCTCTCTGGGGCCAACGTCCTGACTTTC. This encodes CASSRSPGHTLSGANVLTF.

This clonotype was observed a few times. The chain uses TRBV20-1 and TRBJ1-2; 8 nucleotides align to TRBD1. Germline CDR1 DFQATT, CDR2 SNEGSKA (reference sequence). This CDR3 region has 14 residues. The V segment lost 4 bases and the J segment 3 bases; nucleotides outside the gene matches: 7. In nucleotides, the CDR3 is TGCAGTGCTAAGACTACAGGGGGTTACTATGGCTACACCTTC. Protein product: CSAKTTGGYYGYTF.

This clonotype has ten or more counts. This chain joins TRBV7-9 and TRBJ2-1, with a possible D match to TRBD2 (6 bases). V was trimmed by 1 base and J by 6 bases, leaving 13 bases between them. Germline V gene lookup returns CDR1 SEHNR and CDR2 FQNEAQ (reference sequence). The CDR3 contains 15 residues. CDR3 amino acids: CASSLGGKSANEQFF. The CDR3 DNA sequence: TGTGCCAGCAGCTTAGGCGGGAAATCCGCCAATGAGCAGTTCTTC.

This clonotype showed up just a few times. The chain couples TRBV16 to TRBJ1-2; no definite D call. Trimming pared 7 bases from V and 3 bases from J, leaving 9 bases between. This CDR3 is 12 amino acids long. Germline V CDR1 and CDR2: KGHSY, FQNENV. The CDR3 region has the DNA TGTGCCAGCAAGGACGTATACTATGGCTACACCTTC. It is translated as CASKDVYYGYTF. The variable domain in full, completed from reference TRBV16 and TRBJ1-2, reads GEEVAQTPKHLVRGEGQKAKLYCAPIKGHSYVFWYQQVLKNEFKFLISFQNENVFDETGMPKERFSAKCLPNSPCSLEIQATKLEDSAVYFCASKDVYYGYTFGSGTRLTVV.